This T cell receptor (beta chain) was identified in a study of human T cells and chemical hapten exposure. The time point is: patch test 3, about 24 weeks after DPC sensitization. The treatment here: therapeutic diphenylcyclopropenone sensitization with weekly scalp DPC. Blood collection took place prior to placing each patch test. The V gene's germline CDR1 is SGHRS and CDR2 YFSETQ. The CDR3 sequence is 14 residues long. Trimming left V 4 bases short and J 4 bases short, with 15 bases between. TCRdb fed the RACE reads into MiXCR, producing one record per CDR3 protein. The sample holds 55,000 to 75,000 distinct CDR3 sequences; over 10% are singletons and the top ten take 2% to 3%.

J is TRBJ2-7 and V is TRBV5-1; D is unclear. Sequenced material: whole blood, taken in connection with sensitization to the hapten diphenylcyclopropenone (DPC). This clonotype was obtained from a man younger than 40 with alopecia areata. Some clones in this sample may be carry-over from other donors' samples. The CDR3 protein is CASSREAFGYEQYF. The CDR3 bases are TGCGCCAGCAGCCGAGAGGCTTTTGGGTACGAGCAGTACTTC.